This T cell receptor (beta chain) was identified in a study of shared clonotypes between healthy human individuals. About the research overall: CD8 memory received one plate per donor, CD8 naive two, CD4 memory three and CD4 naive three.

Comment on this clone: Its specificity is unknown.

Repertoires were generated with immunoSEQ multiplex PCR, while TCRdb's copy carries only in-frame clones and drops some. Among approximately 2.1 million clones listed, more than 85% were seen once. Overall study results and limits: Only blood was sampled, and tissue TCR repertoires likely differ from blood ones. The study's rarefaction showed incomplete sorted-subset sequencing despite large depth. Memory subsets generally showed lower estimated richness than naive subsets.

The germline V gene has CDR1 MGHDK and CDR2 SYGVNS. V lost 1 base and J lost 6, with 12 bases in between. The CDR3 has 14 amino acids. V is TRBV25-1 and J is TRBJ1-2; no definite D call. Sequenced input: naive CD4+ T cells from PBMCs. The sample's subset: CD45RA+ positively selected. The receptor was isolated from a man aged 18 to 29 in good health. Some clones in this sample may be carry-over from other donors' samples. The CDR3 loop reads CASSESRERDGYTF. DNA for the CDR3: TGTGCCAGCAGTGAATCCCGGGAGAGGGATGGCTACACCTTC.